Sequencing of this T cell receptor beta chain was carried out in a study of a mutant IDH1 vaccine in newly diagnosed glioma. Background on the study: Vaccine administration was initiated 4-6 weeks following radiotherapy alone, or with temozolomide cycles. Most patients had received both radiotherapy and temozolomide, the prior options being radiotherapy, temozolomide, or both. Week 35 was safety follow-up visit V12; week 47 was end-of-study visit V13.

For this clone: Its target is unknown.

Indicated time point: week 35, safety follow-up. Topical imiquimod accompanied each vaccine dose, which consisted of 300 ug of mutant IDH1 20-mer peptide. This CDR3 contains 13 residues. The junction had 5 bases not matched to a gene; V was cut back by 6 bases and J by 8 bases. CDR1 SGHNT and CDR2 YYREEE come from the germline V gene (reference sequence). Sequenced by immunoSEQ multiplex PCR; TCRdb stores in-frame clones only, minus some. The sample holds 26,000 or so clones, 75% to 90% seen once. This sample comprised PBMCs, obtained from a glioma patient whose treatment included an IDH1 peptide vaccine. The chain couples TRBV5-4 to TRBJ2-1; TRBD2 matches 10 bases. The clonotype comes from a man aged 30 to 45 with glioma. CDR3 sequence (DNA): TGTGCCAGCACTAGCGGGGGTTGGGATGAGCAGTTCTTC. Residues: CASTSGGWDEQFF.